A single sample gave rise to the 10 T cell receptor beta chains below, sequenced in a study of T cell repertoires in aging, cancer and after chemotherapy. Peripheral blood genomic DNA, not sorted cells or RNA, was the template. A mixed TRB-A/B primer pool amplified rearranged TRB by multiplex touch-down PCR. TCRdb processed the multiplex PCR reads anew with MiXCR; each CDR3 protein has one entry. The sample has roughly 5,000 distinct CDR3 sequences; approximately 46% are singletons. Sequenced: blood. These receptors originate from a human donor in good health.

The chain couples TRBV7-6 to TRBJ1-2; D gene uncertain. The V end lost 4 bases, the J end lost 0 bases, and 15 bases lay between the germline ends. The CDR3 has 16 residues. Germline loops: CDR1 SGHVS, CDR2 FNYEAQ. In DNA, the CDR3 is TGTGCCAGCAGCTCCCTCTCCTCCCCTCCTAACTATGGCTACACCTTC. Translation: CASSSLSSPPNYGYTF.

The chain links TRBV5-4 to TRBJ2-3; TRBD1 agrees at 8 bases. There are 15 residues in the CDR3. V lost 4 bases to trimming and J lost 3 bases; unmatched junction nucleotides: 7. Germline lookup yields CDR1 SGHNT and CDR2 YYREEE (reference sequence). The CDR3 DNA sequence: TGTGCCAGCAGCAACGGACAGGGCCGTACAGATACGCAGTATTTT. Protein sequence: CASSNGQGRTDTQYF. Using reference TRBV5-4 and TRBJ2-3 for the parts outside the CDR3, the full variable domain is ETGVTQSPTHLIKTRGQQVTLRCSSQSGHNTVSWYQQALGQGPQFIFQYYREEENGRGNFPPRFSGLQFPNYSSELNVNALELDDSALYLCASSNGQGRTDTQYFGPGTRLTVL.

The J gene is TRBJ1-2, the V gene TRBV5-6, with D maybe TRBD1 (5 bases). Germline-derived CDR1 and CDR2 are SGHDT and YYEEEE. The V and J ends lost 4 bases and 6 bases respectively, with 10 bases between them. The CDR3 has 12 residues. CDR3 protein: CASSRGGNGYTF. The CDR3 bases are TGTGCCAGCAGCCGTGGGGGGAATGGCTACACCTTC.

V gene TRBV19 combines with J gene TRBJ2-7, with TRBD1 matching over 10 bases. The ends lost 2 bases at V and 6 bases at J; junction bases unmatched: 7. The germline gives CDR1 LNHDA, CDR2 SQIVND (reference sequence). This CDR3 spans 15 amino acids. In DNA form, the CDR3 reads TGTGCCAGTAGTATACGTGTGGGGACAGGGGTCGAGCAGTACTTC. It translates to CASSIRVGTGVEQYF.

Here the CDR3 reads CAWRDTGELFF. CDR3 DNA: TGTGCCTGGCGGGACACCGGGGAGCTGTTTTTT. V usage is TRBV30 and J usage is TRBJ2-2; unclear D gene. V shed 5 bases and J shed 3 bases, with 4 bases lying between them. Germline CDR1 is GTSNPN and CDR2 is SVGIG (reference sequence). CDR3 length: 11 amino acids.

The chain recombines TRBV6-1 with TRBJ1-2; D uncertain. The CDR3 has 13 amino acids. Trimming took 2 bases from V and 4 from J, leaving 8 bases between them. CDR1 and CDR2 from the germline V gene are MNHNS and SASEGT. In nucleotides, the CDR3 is TGTGCCAGCAGTGAAAGGTGGACCTATGGCTACACCTTC. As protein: CASSERWTYGYTF.

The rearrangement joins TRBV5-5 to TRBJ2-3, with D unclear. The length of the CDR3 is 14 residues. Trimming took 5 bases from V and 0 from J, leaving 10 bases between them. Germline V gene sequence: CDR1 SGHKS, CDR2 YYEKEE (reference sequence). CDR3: CASRRDSSTDTQYF. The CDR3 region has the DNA TGTGCCAGCAGACGCGACTCTAGCACAGATACGCAGTATTTT.

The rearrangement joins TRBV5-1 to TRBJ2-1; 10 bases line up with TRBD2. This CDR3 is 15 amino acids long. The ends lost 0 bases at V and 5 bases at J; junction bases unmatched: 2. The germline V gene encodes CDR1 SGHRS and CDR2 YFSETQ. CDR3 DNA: TGCGCCAGCAGCTTGGTTAGCGGGAGGAACAATGAGCAGTTCTTC. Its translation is CASSLVSGRNNEQFF.

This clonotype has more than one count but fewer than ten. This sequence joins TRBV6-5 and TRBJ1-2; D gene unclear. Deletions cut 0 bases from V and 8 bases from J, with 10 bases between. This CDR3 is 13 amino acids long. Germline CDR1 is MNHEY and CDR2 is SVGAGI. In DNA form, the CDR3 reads TGTGCCAGCAGTTACTCAGGGCTGGCGGGCTACACCTTC. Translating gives CASSYSGLAGYTF.

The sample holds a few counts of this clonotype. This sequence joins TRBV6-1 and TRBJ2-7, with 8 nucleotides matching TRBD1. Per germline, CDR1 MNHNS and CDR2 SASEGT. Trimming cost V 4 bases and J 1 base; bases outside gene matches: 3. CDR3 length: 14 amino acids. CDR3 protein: CASSAGTGSYEQYF. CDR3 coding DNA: TGTGCCAGCAGTGCGGGGACAGGTTCCTACGAGCAGTACTTC.